This TCR beta chain appears in the sequencing data of a study of T-cell reconstitution after alpha-beta-depleted transplantation in children. The CDR3 runs 13 residues. Germline V gene sequence: CDR1 LGHDT, CDR2 YNNKEL (reference sequence). Trimming took 0 bases from V and 6 from J, leaving 6 bases between them. There are many counts of this clonotype. The TCRbeta library incorporated unique molecular identifiers. Via MiXCR, TCRdb re-called the PCR reads, giving one row per CDR3 protein. The sample contains a few hundred thousand distinct CDR3 sequences, approximately 6.3% of which appear only once. The chain is built from TRBV3-1 and TRBJ1-5; no clear D. The specimen comprised PBMCs, sampled before TCRalphabeta/CD19-depleted stem cell transplant. This sequence was found in a boy aged 2-9 years with acute lymphoblastic leukemia, due to receive a stem cell transplant. The CDR3 sequence: CASSQDSGQPQHF. As DNA, the CDR3 is TGTGCCAGCAGCCAAGATTCGGGTCAGCCCCAGCATTTT.